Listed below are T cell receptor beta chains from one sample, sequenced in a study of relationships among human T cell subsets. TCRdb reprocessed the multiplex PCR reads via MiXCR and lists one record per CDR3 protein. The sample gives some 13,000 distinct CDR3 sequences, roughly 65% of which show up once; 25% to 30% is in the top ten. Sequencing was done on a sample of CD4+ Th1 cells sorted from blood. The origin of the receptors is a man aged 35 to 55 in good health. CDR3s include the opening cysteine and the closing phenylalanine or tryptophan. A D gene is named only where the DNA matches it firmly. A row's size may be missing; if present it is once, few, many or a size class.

TGCGCCAGCAGCCGAACAGGGTCCGTCGCAGATACGCAGTATTTT	CASSRTGSVADTQYF	.	few	TRBJ2-3	TRBV4-1
TGTGCCAGCAGCTTAGGTCGTGATACCCAGTACTTC	CASSLGRDTQYF	.	few	TRBJ2-5	TRBV11-3
TGTGCCAGCAGCCAAGAGGACAGGGTTTCCTACAATGAGCAGTTCTTC	CASSQEDRVSYNEQFF	TRBD1	few	TRBJ2-1	TRBV14
TGTGCCATCAGTGAGTCGGGACTAGTGCAAGAGACCCAGTACTTC	CAISESGLVQETQYF	TRBD2	.	TRBJ2-5	TRBV10-3
TGTGCCAGCAGCTCTCCGGGACAAGCTAACTCACCCCTCCACTTT	CASSSPGQANSPLHF	.	.	TRBJ1-6	TRBV13
TGTGCCAGCACAGGACAGCGATACTATGGCTACACCTTC	CASTGQRYYGYTF	.	.	TRBJ1-2	TRBV28
TGTGCCAGCACCGTCCCAGGGGGTGCTCAAGAGACCCAGTACTTC	CASTVPGGAQETQYF	TRBD1	.	TRBJ2-5	TRBV7-9
TGCGCCAGCAGCTACCTAGCGGGGTCCACAGATACGCAGTATTTT	CASSYLAGSTDTQYF	TRBD2	.	TRBJ2-3	TRBV5-1
TGTGCCAGCAGACTCAGGGAGGGGGAGACCCAGTACTTC	CASRLREGETQYF	TRBD2	.	TRBJ2-5	TRBV6-6
TGTGCCAGCAGTCGAGCGGGGGCGAACACTGAAGCTTTCTTT	CASSRAGANTEAFF	.	.	TRBJ1-1	TRBV28
TGCGCCAGCAGTAAGGACAGCACAGATACGCAGTATTTT	CASSKDSTDTQYF	.	once	TRBJ2-3	TRBV10-1
TGTGCCAGCAGTTCCCTTGGGAGCCAAGAGACCCAGTACTTC	CASSSLGSQETQYF	.	medium-sized	TRBJ2-5	TRBV27
TGCAGCGTTTTGGTCAACTCGGGCTATGGCTACACCTTC	CSVLVNSGYGYTF	.	.	TRBJ1-2	TRBV29-1
TGTGCCAGCAGTCCTCACAGGGTCAGAGATACGCAGTATTTT	CASSPHRVRDTQYF	.	.	TRBJ2-3	TRBV28
TGCAGTGCGCTAGGGAGGGGAGGAGGATATGGCTACACCTTC	CSALGRGGGYGYTF	.	.	TRBJ1-2	TRBV20-1
TGCGCCAGCAGCTTGGAAGGGCAGGGCCCAGAGACCCAGTACTTC	CASSLEGQGPETQYF	.	.	TRBJ2-5	TRBV5-1
TGTGCCACCAGTGATCCGATCCGGGACAGGGTGTCGTTCACCGGGGAGCTGTTTTTT	CATSDPIRDRVSFTGELFF	TRBD1	.	TRBJ2-2	TRBV24-1
TGCGCCAGCAGCCCCGGACACGGCGATAGCAATCAGCCCCAGCATTTT	CASSPGHGDSNQPQHF	.	medium-sized	TRBJ1-5	TRBV5-1
TGTGCCAGCCTTCGCGGCTGGGGGTACTTC	CASLRGWGYF	.	few	TRBJ2-5	TRBV25-1
TGTGCCAGCAGTTTCGGGGCGGGAGGGCCCTTTGAGCAGTTCTTC	CASSFGAGGPFEQFF	TRBD2	.	TRBJ2-1	TRBV28
TGTGCCAGCAGTCGTAATGGACAGGGCGGAGAGACCCAGTACTTC	CASSRNGQGGETQYF	TRBD1	few	TRBJ2-5	TRBV6-5
TGCGCCAGCAGCCAGGGGTTAGAGGCCAACGTCCTGACTTTC	CASSQGLEANVLTF	.	.	TRBJ2-6	TRBV4-1
TGTGCCAGCAGCTTAGTCAGGGCGTCGAAGTCCCGGTTCTTC	CASSLVRASKSRFF	.	few	TRBJ2-1	TRBV11-2
TGTGCCAGCAGTTTATCCGGGACTAACTACGAGCAGTACTTC	CASSLSGTNYEQYF	TRBD2	.	TRBJ2-7	TRBV28
TGTGCCAGCAGGAAGACAGGGTTCCAGCCCCAGCATTTC	CASRKTGFQPQHF	TRBD1	.	TRBJ1-5	TRBV28
TGTGCCAGCAGCCCCGACGGCGGGAGAGCAGATACGCAGTATTTT	CASSPDGGRADTQYF	TRBD2	.	TRBJ2-3	TRBV7-9
TGTGCCAGTAGTATAGGTGGGACATACACAGATACACAGTATTTT	CASSIGGTYTDTQYF	.	.	TRBJ2-3	TRBV19
TGTGCCAGCAGCATGGGGACAGGGGGCATAAGCGAGCAGTACTTC	CASSMGTGGISEQYF	TRBD1	few	TRBJ2-7	TRBV11-2
TGTGCCAGCAGTCCCCGGGGGGCTCTGGGGAGCAATCAGCCCCAGCATTTT	CASSPRGALGSNQPQHF	.	.	TRBJ1-5	TRBV12-3/TRBV12-4
TGTGCCAGCAGTTTAGGACAGGGAAAGGAAGCTTTCTTT	CASSLGQGKEAFF	TRBD1	.	TRBJ1-1	TRBV28
TGTGCCAGCAGCCGGACTAGAGGAACAGATACGCAGTATTTT	CASSRTRGTDTQYF	TRBD2	.	TRBJ2-3	TRBV2
TGTGCCAGCAGACCGGGACAGGCAACCTACGAGCAGTACTTC	CASRPGQATYEQYF	TRBD1	.	TRBJ2-7	TRBV28
TGCGCCAGCAGCCTAGGACAGGGGACTATCAATGAGCAGTTCTTC	CASSLGQGTINEQFF	TRBD1	.	TRBJ2-1	TRBV4-1
TGCAGTGCAAGACAGGGGGCGTTAGGTCAGCCCCAGCATTTT	CSARQGALGQPQHF	TRBD1	.	TRBJ1-5	TRBV20-1
TGCGCCAGCAGCTTGGGGCAGACTGACACAGATACGCAGTATTTT	CASSLGQTDTDTQYF	.	.	TRBJ2-3	TRBV5-1
TGTGCCAGCAGTCTCAGGGAAATCCAGCCCCAGCATTTT	CASSLREIQPQHF	.	few	TRBJ1-5	TRBV28
TGTGCCAGCAGTAATTACGCCGGGACCCCGGGAGGCTACACCTTC	CASSNYAGTPGGYTF	.	.	TRBJ1-2	TRBV6-4
TGCGCCAGCAGCCAAGATACGTACCAAGAGACCCAGTACTTC	CASSQDTYQETQYF	.	.	TRBJ2-5	TRBV4-1
TGTGCCAGCAGTCCTTTAGTCGGCGGTTCCGGGGAGCTGTTTTTT	CASSPLVGGSGELFF	.	.	TRBJ2-2	TRBV2
TGTGCCAGCAGCCCGACTCCCCTAGCGGGGGGGCCCTACGAGCAGTACTTC	CASSPTPLAGGPYEQYF	TRBD2	.	TRBJ2-7	TRBV11-3
TGCGCCAGCAGCTTGGGACAGGGCCCCTCTGGAAACACCATATATTTT	CASSLGQGPSGNTIYF	TRBD1	.	TRBJ1-3	TRBV5-1
TGTGCCAGCAGGACACAGGGATACACCGGGGAGCTGTTTTTT	CASRTQGYTGELFF	.	.	TRBJ2-2	TRBV7-3
TGTGCCATCAGTGAACGGACAAACGCGGTTACAGATACGCAGTATTTT	CAISERTNAVTDTQYF	.	few	TRBJ2-3	TRBV10-3
TGTGCCAGCAGCTTTGAACCGTTCTACGAGCAGTACTTC	CASSFEPFYEQYF	.	.	TRBJ2-7	TRBV11-1
TGTGCCAGCAGTTTGGATCTGCAGTACGAGCAGTACTTC	CASSLDLQYEQYF	.	few	TRBJ2-7	TRBV28